This T cell receptor (beta chain) was found in a study of OX40 agonist ivuxolimab in advanced cancers. The CDR3 spans 14 residues. The assay was immunoSEQ multiplex PCR, and TCRdb's table has in-frame clones only and misses some. The data show approximately 6,900 clones, about 74% seen once. This receptor was identified in an adult with an advanced solid tumor such as melanoma, head and neck, liver or kidney cancer. The V gene is TRBV21-1, the J gene TRBJ1-1; TRBD1, the D gene given by the table, was not confirmed from the DNA. TRBV21-1 is marked as a pseudogene. The sequencing used CD4+ or CD8+ T cells sorted from blood, collected in a trial of the OX40 agonist ivuxolimab. The CDR3: CASSNGNGATEAFF. In DNA, the CDR3 is TGTGCCAGCAGCAATGGAAATGGGGCCACTGAAGCTTTCTTT.